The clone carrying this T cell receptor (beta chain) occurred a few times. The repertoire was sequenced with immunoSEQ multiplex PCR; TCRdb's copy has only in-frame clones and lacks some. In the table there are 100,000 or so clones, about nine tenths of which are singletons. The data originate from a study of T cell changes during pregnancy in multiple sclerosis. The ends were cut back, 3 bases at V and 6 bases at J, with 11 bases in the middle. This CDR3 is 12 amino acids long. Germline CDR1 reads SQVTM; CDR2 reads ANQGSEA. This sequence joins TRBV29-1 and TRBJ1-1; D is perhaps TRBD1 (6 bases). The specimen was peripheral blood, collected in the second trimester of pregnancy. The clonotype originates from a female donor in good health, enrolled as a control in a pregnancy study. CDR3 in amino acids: CSVDWGGAEAFF. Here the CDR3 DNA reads TGCAGCGTTGATTGGGGGGGCGCTGAAGCTTTCTTT.